This T cell receptor beta chain derives from a study of blood T cell repertoires in COVID-19. V dropped 6 bases and J dropped 4; count of bases not matched to a gene: 9. CDR3 size: 15 residues. TCRdb keeps only in-frame clones here, not all; method: immunoSEQ multiplex PCR. This table holds some 490,000 clones, approximately 91% found once. Source material: PBMCs or T cells enriched from blood (not recorded which). This chain joins TRBV23-1 and TRBJ1-5; 7 bases align to TRBD1. TRBV23-1 is designated an ORF whose function remains uncertain. This clonotype was obtained from a woman in her sixties or seventies who had recovered from COVID-19. CDR3 loop: CASSLGTARNQPQHF. The DNA of the CDR3 is TGCGCCAGCAGCCTCGGGACAGCAAGAAATCAGCCCCAGCATTTT.